These T cell receptor beta chains were read from a single sample in a study of Ad26.COV2.S vaccination and SARS-CoV-2 variants. Sequenced by immunoSEQ multiplex PCR; TCRdb stores in-frame clones only, minus some. Of approximately 360,000 clones listed, about 83% are singletons. The sequenced sample was peripheral blood, obtained in a trial of Ad26.COV2.S vaccine versus placebo. The receptors originated from a person between 18 and 65 years old who received the Ad26.COV2.S COVID-19 vaccine or a placebo. CDR3s include the opening cysteine and the closing phenylalanine or tryptophan. A D gene is named only where the DNA matches it firmly.

V gene	D gene	J gene	CDR3 protein
TRBV19	TRBD1	TRBJ2-3	CASSVQGAVTDTQYF
TRBV11-2	NA	TRBJ1-2	CASSRLTGRGTYGYTF
TRBV7-3	NA	TRBJ2-2	CASSRTTGTRSTTGELFF
TRBV6-5	NA	TRBJ1-1	CASSYTAGVGEAFF
TRBV5-1	TRBD1	TRBJ1-6	CASSTTGTANSPLHF
TRBV10-2	TRBD1	TRBJ2-1	CASSVKTGGHNEQFF
TRBV7-2	TRBD2	TRBJ2-1	CASSLAGYYIGYNEQFF
TRBV7-6	NA	TRBJ2-1	CASSFSPGKGWYEQFF
TRBV7-8	NA	TRBJ1-2	CASSLRRSSGYTF
TRBV20-1	NA	TRBJ2-1	CSACRNNEQFF
TRBV19	NA	TRBJ2-7	CASSIIRGQYYEQYF
TRBV10-2	NA	TRBJ2-7	CASSEGTYEQYF
TRBV27	NA	TRBJ1-4	CASTLRGLFGEKLFF
TRBV6-5	TRBD1	TRBJ2-7	CASSYRQGVSYEQYF
TRBV19	NA	TRBJ2-1	CASSIGPANNEQFF
TRBV7-9	TRBD1	TRBJ1-2	CASSLLTGVNYGYTF
TRBV6-5	TRBD1	TRBJ1-5	CASNRQGFPNQPQHF
TRBV2	NA	TRBJ2-5	CASSENYVQETQYF
TRBV11-2	TRBD1	TRBJ2-2	CASSSEQGIGELFF
TRBV27	TRBD1	TRBJ1-3	CASSQGPGTGTGNTIYF
TRBV13	TRBD1	TRBJ1-6	CASSLLGQANSPLHF
TRBV24-1	NA	TRBJ2-3	CATSFGRSTDTQYF
TRBV29-1	NA	TRBJ2-1	CSVEGDEQFF
TRBV7-2	NA	TRBJ1-2	CASSLYAGYGYTF
TRBV15	NA	TRBJ1-1	CATSRKGTSTEAFF
TRBV4-3	NA	TRBJ2-3	CASSQVSPDTQYF
TRBV9	TRBD1	TRBJ1-4	CASSGLVDRGSYEKLFF
TRBV7-9	TRBD1	TRBJ1-4	CASSPITRGLGEKLFF
TRBV12-3/TRBV12-4	NA	TRBJ2-1	CASSPTYNEQFF
TRBV6-2/TRBV6-3	NA	TRBJ2-7	CASSPSVRSPSYEQYF
TRBV4-2	NA	TRBJ1-1	CASSHQGSSNTEAFF
TRBV19	NA	TRBJ2-3	CASRSGQPPDTQYF
TRBV18	NA	TRBJ2-1	CASSPTAGSYNEQFF
TRBV7-2	NA	TRBJ1-5	CASNLRGTDQPQHF
TRBV7-3	NA	TRBJ2-4	CASSPLGGSKNIQYF
TRBV28	NA	TRBJ2-7	CASSLTSLVHEQYF
TRBV19	NA	TRBJ2-7	CASHRQQAPYEQYF
TRBV7-9	NA	TRBJ2-5	CASSSWGIQETQYF
TRBV5-1	NA	TRBJ1-1	CASSRGGTDTEAFF
TRBV5-1	NA	TRBJ2-2	CASSFGSGTGELFF
TRBV4-1	NA	TRBJ1-4	CASSPRPGATNEKLFF
TRBV27	NA	TRBJ2-7	CASSLRFRYEQYF
TRBV5-1	NA	TRBJ2-2	CASSLQGPGELFF
TRBV7-2	NA	TRBJ1-1	CASSLEFSAPEAFF
TRBV2	NA	TRBJ1-2	CASIRRGLSVGYTF
TRBV19	TRBD1	TRBJ2-2	CASSPHRGTGAGELFF
TRBV7-6	NA	TRBJ1-3	CASSSVLAGNTIYF
TRBV11-2	NA	TRBJ2-2	CASSFTDSINTGELFF
TRBV6-2/TRBV6-3	TRBD1	TRBJ1-2	CASSYPAGQGASTF
TRBV1	NA	TRBJ1-1	CTSSQGRGTEAFF